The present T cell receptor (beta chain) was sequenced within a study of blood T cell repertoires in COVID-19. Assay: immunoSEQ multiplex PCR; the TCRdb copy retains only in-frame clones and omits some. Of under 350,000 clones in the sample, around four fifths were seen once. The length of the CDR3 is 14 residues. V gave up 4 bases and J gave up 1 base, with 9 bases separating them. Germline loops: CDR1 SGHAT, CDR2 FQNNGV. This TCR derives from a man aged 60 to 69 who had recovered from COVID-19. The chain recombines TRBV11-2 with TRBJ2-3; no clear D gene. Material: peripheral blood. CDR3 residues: CASSSRLGTDTQYF. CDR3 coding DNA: TGTGCCAGCAGCTCCAGGCTGGGCACAGATACGCAGTATTTT.